Each of the 16 T cell receptor beta chains below was sequenced from the same sample in a study of blood T cell repertoires in COVID-19. Profiled with immunoSEQ multiplex PCR; TCRdb holds only in-frame clones, not every one. The sample shows under 50,000 clones, 69% of them seen only once. The sequenced sample consisted of peripheral blood. These receptors were taken from an elderly man with acute or convalescent COVID-19.

The chain has TRBV5-4 and TRBJ2-7, with TRBD1 matching 11 bases. Germline loops: CDR1 SGHNT, CDR2 YYREEE (reference sequence). Unmatched junction bases numbered 3, after V lost 0 bases and J lost 4 bases. The CDR3 consists of 15 residues. CDR3: CASSLGGTGGYEQYF. Written as DNA, the CDR3 is TGTGCCAGCAGCTTGGGTGGGACAGGGGGGTACGAGCAGTACTTC.

This clone was seen only once. The rearrangement joins TRBV6-5 to TRBJ2-3, with 9 bases matching TRBD2. Germline V gene sequence: CDR1 MNHEY, CDR2 SVGAGI. The ends lost 6 bases at V and 2 bases at J; junction bases unmatched: 6. CDR3 length: 15 residues. The CDR3 nucleotides are TGTGCCAGCAGGGAGACTAGCGGAACCACAGATACGCAGTATTTT. It yields the protein CASRETSGTTDTQYF.

The V gene is TRBV13, the J gene TRBJ2-2; a weak D match, TRBD1 (6 bases). CDR1 is PRHDT and CDR2 is FYEKMQ in the germline V gene (reference sequence). Trimming left V 5 bases short and J 8 bases short, with 12 bases between. The CDR3 runs 13 residues. The CDR3 DNA sequence: TGTGCCAGCAGCCACCCAGGGGCGGGGGAGCTGTTTTTT. It translates to CASSHPGAGELFF.

J is TRBJ2-1 and V is TRBV18; the match to TRBD1 covers 9 bases. The CDR3 extends over 16 amino acids. Trimming at V came to 2 bases and at J to 5 bases, leaving 7 bases not matched to a gene. Germline values: CDR1 KGHSH, CDR2 LQKENI. The CDR3 bases are TGTGCCAGCTCACCATCCCTACAGGGGGCGGACAATGAGCAGTTCTTC. It specifies CASSPSLQGADNEQFF.

The V gene is TRBV6-5, the J gene TRBJ1-5, with D perhaps TRBD1 (6 bases). V dropped 10 bases and J dropped 1 base, with 17 bases sitting between them. This CDR3 has 15 amino acids. Germline assignment: CDR1 MNHEY and CDR2 SVGAGI. The CDR3 DNA follows: TGTGCCACCTCATACAGGGTCAAGAGCAATCAGCCCCAGCATTTT. Residues: CATSYRVKSNQPQHF.

This chain joins TRBV7-6 and TRBJ2-1; tentative D call: TRBD2 (6 bases). The V gene lost 1 base and the J gene lost 9 bases, with 19 bases spanning the gap. The germline gives CDR1 SGHVS, CDR2 FNYEAQ. CDR3 size: 16 residues. The CDR3 sequence: CASSLDGAGPAGEQFF. DNA of the CDR3: TGTGCCAGCAGCTTAGACGGCGCGGGACCAGCGGGTGAGCAGTTCTTC. The whole variable domain, remainder taken from reference TRBV7-6 and TRBJ2-1, is GAGVSQSPRYKVTKRGQDVALRCDPISGHVSLYWYRQALGQGPEFLTYFNYEAQQDKSGLPNDRFSAERPEGSISTLTIQRTEQRDSAMYRCASSLDGAGPAGEQFFGPGTRLTVL.

This clone was observed a handful of times. The chain couples TRBV4-3 to TRBJ1-4; perhaps TRBD1 as D (6 bases). CDR1 and CDR2 (germline): LGHNA, YSLEER. The CDR3 consists of 14 residues. V shed 4 bases and J shed 4 bases, with 10 bases lying between them. The CDR3 DNA follows: TGCGCCAGCAGCCCCACAGGGTTTAATGAAAAACTGTTTTTT. This gives the protein CASSPTGFNEKLFF.

A remark on this clone: A clone one base away is much larger, so this may be a read error. V is TRBV4-1 and J is TRBJ2-4; maybe TRBD2 (6 bases). This CDR3 is built from 15 residues. From germline, CDR1 is MGHRA and CDR2 YSYEKL. Written as DNA, the CDR3 is TGCACCAGCAGCCAGGAAGACAGTGGGGGGAACATTCAGTACTTC. Protein: CTSSQEDSGGNIQYF.

This clone was recorded many times. CDR3 DNA sequence: TGTGCCAGCAGTGACGTACAGGGGACCATGAACACTGAAGCTTTCTTT. Protein: CASSDVQGTMNTEAFF. The gene calls are TRBV6-1 and TRBJ1-1; 7 bases are shared with TRBD1. This CDR3 spans 16 amino acids. The germline V gene has CDR1 MNHNS and CDR2 SASEGT. V was pared by 3 bases and J by 0 bases, with 7 bases of the junction left unmatched.

This clone was counted a single time. This chain joins TRBV20-1 and TRBJ1-1; D gene unclear. Trimming took 3 bases from V and 4 from J, leaving 12 bases between them. CDR3 length: 13 residues. Germline CDR1 is DFQATT and CDR2 is SNEGSKA (reference sequence). The CDR3 sequence: CSASLWRGTEAFF. The DNA of the CDR3 is TGCAGTGCTAGTCTATGGCGAGGCACTGAAGCTTTCTTT.

This clone showed up many times. The chain links TRBV7-2 to TRBJ2-7; D is unclear. The CDR3 covers 13 residues. V lost 5 bases and J 0 bases, leaving 8 bases between the germline ends. Germline V CDR1 and CDR2: SGHTA, FQGNSA. The CDR3 DNA reads TGTGCCAGCAGCCCGGTTAGCTCCTACGAGCAGTACTTC. Translating it yields CASSPVSSYEQYF.

The J gene is TRBJ2-1, the V gene TRBV5-1, with a possible D match to TRBD2 (6 bases). The CDR3 extends over 16 amino acids. The germline V and J ends were trimmed by 5 bases and 7 bases, with 22 bases remaining between them. Germline loops: CDR1 SGHRS, CDR2 YFSETQ. This CDR3 reads CASSSAGQGGRNEQFF. The CDR3 DNA reads TGCGCCAGCAGTAGTGCGGGGCAGGGAGGAAGAAATGAGCAGTTCTTC. Filled out from reference TRBV5-1 and TRBJ2-1, the complete variable domain reads KAGVTQTPRYLIKTRGQQVTLSCSPISGHRSVSWYQQTPGQGLQFLFEYFSETQRNKGNFPGRFSGRQFSNSRSEMNVSTLELGDSALYLCASSSAGQGGRNEQFFGPGTRLTVL.

The gene calls are TRBV7-2 and TRBJ2-3; a possible D gene is TRBD2 (5 bases). The CDR3 totals 14 residues. Trimming removed 1 base at V and 6 bases at J, with 11 bases between. Germline CDR1 reads SGHTA; CDR2 reads FQGNSA. In DNA form, the CDR3 reads TGTGCCAGCAGCTTAGGAACTAGGAGTGATACGCAGTATTTT. Protein: CASSLGTRSDTQYF.

This clone has ten or more counts. The chain combines TRBV7-9 with TRBJ1-2, with 8 bases fitting TRBD1. Germline V gene lookup returns CDR1 SEHNR and CDR2 FQNEAQ (reference sequence). The CDR3 is made up of 14 amino acids. V shed 1 base, J shed 8 bases, and the junction held 6 bases outside the gene matches. The DNA for the CDR3 is TGTGCCAGCAGCTTAGGAGGCAGGGGGCCCGGCTACACCTTC. It encodes CASSLGGRGPGYTF.

This chain uses TRBV7-9 with TRBJ2-3; the D gene is possibly TRBD1 (6 bases). This CDR3 spans 14 amino acids. Trimming stripped 0 bases from V and 3 bases from J, with 7 bases between. Germline V gene sequence: CDR1 SEHNR, CDR2 FQNEAQ (reference sequence). This CDR3 reads CASSLAGATDTQYF. DNA for the CDR3: TGTGCCAGCAGCTTAGCGGGGGCAACAGATACGCAGTATTTT. Complete variable domain (other parts from reference TRBV7-9 and TRBJ2-3): DTGVSQNPRHKITKRGQNVTFRCDPISEHNRLYWYRQTLGQGPEFLTYFQNEAQLEKSRLLSDRFSAERPKGSFSTLEIQRTEQGDSAMYLCASSLAGATDTQYFGPGTRLTVL.

This clone has a handful of counts. The genes are TRBV9 and TRBJ1-1; D is unclear. Germline CDR1 is SGDLS and CDR2 is YYNGEE. This CDR3 is 17 amino acids long. With 0 bases removed from V and 1 base from J, the gap between germline ends came to 16 bases. The CDR3 reads CASSVDPWRGGNTEAFF. In DNA form, the CDR3 reads TGTGCCAGCAGCGTAGACCCCTGGCGGGGAGGGAACACTGAAGCTTTCTTT.